The present entry profiles one TCR beta chain with its context. As yet, its antigen is unknown. The use of a sample-barcoded 5' primer and a J-beta primer mix characterized a second PCR of roughly 7 to 11 cycles. A single record per CDR3 protein comes from TCRdb applying MiXCR to the 5' RACE reads. The repertoire holds some 1.4 million distinct CDR3 sequences, with roughly 40% as singletons. The data belong to a study of blood T cells in healthy people across ages. Study results and limitations: Among long-lived donors, naive CD4+ cells were more numerous and diversity higher than in aged donors. Donor CMV status was unknown, possibly confounding expanded clonotype changes.

Trimming at V came to 4 bases and at J to 7 bases, leaving 10 bases not matched to a gene. The germline V gene has CDR1 LNHNV and CDR2 YYDKDF (reference sequence). CDR3 length equals 16 residues. Total RNA amounts of at least 5.5 micrograms were extracted per sample. The sequencing input was blood. The V call is TRBV15, the J call TRBJ2-3, with TRBD2 identical over 11 bases. This clonotype was sampled from a woman aged 18-35 years in good health. This chain's CDR3 is CATSTHLSGGAYTQYF. CDR3 nucleotides: TGTGCCACCAGCACCCACCTTAGCGGGGGGGCGTATACGCAGTATTTT.